These 4 T cell receptor beta chains share one sample of origin, sequenced in a study of technical replicates of blood from several donors. Clones were read by immunoSEQ multiplex PCR, and TCRdb kept only the in-frame ones, dropping some. This sample has 80,000 to 95,000 clones, with approximately 96% found just once. What was sequenced was T cells isolated from PBMCs. The origin of the receptors is a human donor in good health.

The genes are TRBV7-9 and TRBJ2-3, with 14 bases aligning to TRBD2. This CDR3 region has 16 residues. Germline lookup yields CDR1 SEHNR and CDR2 FQNEAQ (reference sequence). The junction had 10 bases not matched to a gene; V was cut back by 8 bases and J by 6 bases. In DNA, the CDR3 is TGTGCCAGCGACCACCGACTAGCGGGGGGGCCTGATACGCAGTATTTT. It translates to CASDHRLAGGPDTQYF.

The J gene is TRBJ1-1, the V gene TRBV14; D is uncertain. The CDR3 runs to 13 residues. Trimming shortened V by 4 bases and J by 4 bases, and 10 bases separated the two germline ends. Germline V lookup: CDR1 SGHDN, CDR2 FVKESK. The CDR3 DNA reads as TGTGCCAGCAGCCTTGGGGAGGCCACTGAAGCTTTCTTT. Translating it yields CASSLGEATEAFF.

The chain recombines TRBV29-1 with TRBJ2-1; TRBD2 matches 9 bases. The CDR3 is made up of 17 amino acids. Germline assignment: CDR1 SQVTM and CDR2 ANQGSEA. The V and J ends lost 7 bases and 2 bases, in that order; junction bases with no gene match: 15. CDR3 sequence (DNA): TGCAGCGCCGTCGAGCTTAGCGGGGGTTTAACCTACAATGAGCAGTTCTTC. This gives the protein CSAVELSGGLTYNEQFF.

V gene TRBV9 combines with J gene TRBJ1-6, with 8 bases lining up with TRBD1. The germline CDR1 and CDR2 sequences are SGDLS and YYNGEE. Losses at the gene ends were 3 bases for V and 10 bases for J; bases not matched to a gene: 9. CDR3 length: 15 amino acids. The CDR3, as DNA: TGTGCCAGCAGCGCTGGACAGGGTTTAGAATCACCCCTCCACTTT. This translates into CASSAGQGLESPLHF. Full variable domain (remainder filled in from reference TRBV9 and TRBJ1-6): DSGVTQTPKHLITATGQRVTLRCSPRSGDLSVYWYQQSLDQGLQFLIQYYNGEERAKGNILERFSAQQFPDLHSELNLSSLELGDSALYFCASSAGQGLESPLHFGNGTRLTVT.